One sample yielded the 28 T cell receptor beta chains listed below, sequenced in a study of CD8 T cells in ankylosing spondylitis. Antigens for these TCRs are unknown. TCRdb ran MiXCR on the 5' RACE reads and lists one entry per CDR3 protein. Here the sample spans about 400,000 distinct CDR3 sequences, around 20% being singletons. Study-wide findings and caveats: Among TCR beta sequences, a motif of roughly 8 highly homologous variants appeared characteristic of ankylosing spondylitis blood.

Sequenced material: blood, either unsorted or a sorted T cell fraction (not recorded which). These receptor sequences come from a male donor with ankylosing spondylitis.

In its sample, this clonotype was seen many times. The CDR3 DNA is TGTGCCAGCAGTGAGGACAGCCGGTTCGGTCAGCCCCAGCATTTT. The encoded protein is CASSEDSRFGQPQHF. The chain links TRBV2 to TRBJ1-5; D might be TRBD1 (6 bases). The length of the CDR3 is 15 residues. Deletions cut 3 bases from V and 6 bases from J, with 15 bases between. Germline assignment: CDR1 SNHLY and CDR2 FYNNEI.

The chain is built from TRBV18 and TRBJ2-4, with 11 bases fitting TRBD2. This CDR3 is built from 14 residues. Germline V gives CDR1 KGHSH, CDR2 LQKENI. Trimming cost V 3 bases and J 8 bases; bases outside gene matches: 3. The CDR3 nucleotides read TGTGCCAGCTCACCGGGACTAGCGGCAGACATTCAGTACTTC. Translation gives CASSPGLAADIQYF.

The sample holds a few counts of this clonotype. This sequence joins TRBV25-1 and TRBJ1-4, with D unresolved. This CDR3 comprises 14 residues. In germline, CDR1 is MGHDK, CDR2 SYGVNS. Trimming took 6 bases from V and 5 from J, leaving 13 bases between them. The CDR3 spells CASRRRQPNEKLFF. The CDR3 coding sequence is TGTGCCAGCAGACGGAGGCAGCCCAATGAAAAACTGTTTTTT. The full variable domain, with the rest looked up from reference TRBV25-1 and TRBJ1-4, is EADIYQTPRYLVIGTGKKITLECSQTMGHDKMYWYQQDPGMELHLIHYSYGVNSTEKGDLSSESTVSRIRTEHFPLTLESARPSHTSQYLCASRRRQPNEKLFFGSGTQLSVL.

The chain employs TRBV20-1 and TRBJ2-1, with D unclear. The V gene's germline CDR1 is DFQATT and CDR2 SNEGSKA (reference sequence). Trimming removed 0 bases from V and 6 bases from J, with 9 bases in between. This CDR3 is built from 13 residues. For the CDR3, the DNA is TGCAGTGCTAGAGATTGGAGCGCCAATGAGCAGTTCTTC. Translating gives CSARDWSANEQFF.

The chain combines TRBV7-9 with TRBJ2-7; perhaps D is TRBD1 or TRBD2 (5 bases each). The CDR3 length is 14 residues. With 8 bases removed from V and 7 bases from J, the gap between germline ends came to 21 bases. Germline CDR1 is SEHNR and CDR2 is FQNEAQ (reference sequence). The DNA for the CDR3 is TGTGCCAGCCATAGGGCCGGGGCTACGGGTGAGCAGTACTTC. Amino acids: CASHRAGATGEQYF. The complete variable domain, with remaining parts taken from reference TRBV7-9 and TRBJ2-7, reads DTGVSQNPRHKITKRGQNVTFRCDPISEHNRLYWYRQTLGQGPEFLTYFQNEAQLEKSRLLSDRFSAERPKGSFSTLEIQRTEQGDSAMYLCASHRAGATGEQYFGPGTRLTVT.

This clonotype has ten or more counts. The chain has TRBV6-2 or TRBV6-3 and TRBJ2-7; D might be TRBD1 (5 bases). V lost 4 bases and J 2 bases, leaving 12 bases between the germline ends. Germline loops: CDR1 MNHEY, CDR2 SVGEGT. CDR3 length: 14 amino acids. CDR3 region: CASSSVDSTYEQYF. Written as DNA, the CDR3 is TGTGCCAGCAGTTCCGTCGACAGTACCTACGAGCAGTACTTC.

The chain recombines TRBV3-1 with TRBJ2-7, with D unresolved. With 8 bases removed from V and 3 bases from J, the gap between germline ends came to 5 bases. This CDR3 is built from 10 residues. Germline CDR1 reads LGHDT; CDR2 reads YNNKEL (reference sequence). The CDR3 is CASGVYEQYF. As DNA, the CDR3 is TGTGCCAGCGGGGTCTACGAGCAGTACTTC.

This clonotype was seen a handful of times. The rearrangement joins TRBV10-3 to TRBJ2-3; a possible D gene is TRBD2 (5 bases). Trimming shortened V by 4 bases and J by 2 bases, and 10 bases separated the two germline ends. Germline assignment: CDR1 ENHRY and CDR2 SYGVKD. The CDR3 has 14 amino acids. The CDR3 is CAISGSDDTDTQYF. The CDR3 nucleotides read TGTGCCATCAGTGGTAGCGATGACACAGATACGCAGTATTTT.

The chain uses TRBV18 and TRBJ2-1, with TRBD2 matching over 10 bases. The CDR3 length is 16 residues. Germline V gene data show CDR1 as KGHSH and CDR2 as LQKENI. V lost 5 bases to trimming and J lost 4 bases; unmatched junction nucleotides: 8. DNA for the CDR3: TGTGCCAGCTCAAGACCGGGACTAGCGAATTACAATGAGCAGTTCTTC. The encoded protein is CASSRPGLANYNEQFF.

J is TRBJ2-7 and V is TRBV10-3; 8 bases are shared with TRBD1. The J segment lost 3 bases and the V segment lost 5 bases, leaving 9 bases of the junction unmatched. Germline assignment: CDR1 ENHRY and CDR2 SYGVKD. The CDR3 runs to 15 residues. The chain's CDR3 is CAISTNRGWIYEQYF. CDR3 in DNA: TGTGCCATCAGTACGAACAGGGGGTGGATCTACGAGCAGTACTTC.

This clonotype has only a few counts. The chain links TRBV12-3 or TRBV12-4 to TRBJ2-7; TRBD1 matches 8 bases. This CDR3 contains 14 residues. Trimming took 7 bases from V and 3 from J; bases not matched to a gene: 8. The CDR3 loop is CASTLTGVDYEQYF. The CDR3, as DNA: TGTGCCAGCACCTTGACAGGGGTAGACTACGAGCAGTACTTC.

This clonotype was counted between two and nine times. The CDR3 DNA follows: TGTGCCACCAGCAGAGATCGCCGGGACAGGGGGACCTTCGAGCAGTACTTC. Amino acids: CATSRDRRDRGTFEQYF. This rearrangement joins TRBV15 to TRBJ2-7; 11 bases fit TRBD1. The CDR3 contains 17 residues. CDR1 is LNHNV and CDR2 is YYDKDF in the germline V gene (reference sequence). V was clipped by 0 bases and J by 6 bases; unmatched bases: 10.

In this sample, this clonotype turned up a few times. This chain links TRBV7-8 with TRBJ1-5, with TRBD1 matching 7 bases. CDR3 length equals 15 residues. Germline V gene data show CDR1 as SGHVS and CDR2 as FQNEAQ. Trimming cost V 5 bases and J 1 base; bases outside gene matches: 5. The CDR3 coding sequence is TGTGCCAGCAGCGGGCGGGACAGAAGCAATCAGCCCCAGCATTTT. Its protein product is CASSGRDRSNQPQHF. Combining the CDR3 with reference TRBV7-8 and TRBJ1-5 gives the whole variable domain GAGVSQSPRYKVAKRGQDVALRCDPISGHVSLFWYQQALGQGPEFLTYFQNEAQLDKSGLPSDRFFAERPEGSVSTLKIQRTQQEDSAVYLCASSGRDRSNQPQHFGDGTRLSIL.

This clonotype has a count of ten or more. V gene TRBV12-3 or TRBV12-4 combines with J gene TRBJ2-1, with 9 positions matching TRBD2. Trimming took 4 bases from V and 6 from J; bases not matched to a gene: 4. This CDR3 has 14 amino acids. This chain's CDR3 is CASSYGTSSNEQFF. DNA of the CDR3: TGTGCCAGCAGTTACGGGACTAGCAGCAATGAGCAGTTCTTC.

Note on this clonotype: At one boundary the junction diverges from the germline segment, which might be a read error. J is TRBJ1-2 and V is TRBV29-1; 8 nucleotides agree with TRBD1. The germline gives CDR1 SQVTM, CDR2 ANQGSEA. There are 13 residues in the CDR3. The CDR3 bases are TGCAGCGTTGACCCGACAGGGGTGTATGGCCACACCTTC. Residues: CSVDPTGVYGHTF.

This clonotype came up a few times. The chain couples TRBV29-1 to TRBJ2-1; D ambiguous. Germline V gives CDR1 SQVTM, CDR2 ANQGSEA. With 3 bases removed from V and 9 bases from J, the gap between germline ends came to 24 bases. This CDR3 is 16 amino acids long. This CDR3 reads CSVDKNPGRASGEQFF. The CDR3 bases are TGCAGCGTTGATAAGAACCCGGGCCGCGCAAGTGGTGAGCAGTTCTTC.

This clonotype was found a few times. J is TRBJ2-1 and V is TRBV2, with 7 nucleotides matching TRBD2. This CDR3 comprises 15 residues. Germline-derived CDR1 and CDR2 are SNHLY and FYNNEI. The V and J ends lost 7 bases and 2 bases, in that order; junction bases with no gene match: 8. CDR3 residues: CASKWEGGTYNEQFF. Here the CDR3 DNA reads TGTGCCAGCAAGTGGGAGGGCGGCACCTACAATGAGCAGTTCTTC.

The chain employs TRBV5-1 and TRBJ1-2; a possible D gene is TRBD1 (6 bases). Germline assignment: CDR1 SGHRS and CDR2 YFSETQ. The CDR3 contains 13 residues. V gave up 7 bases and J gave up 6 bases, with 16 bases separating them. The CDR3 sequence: CASSIQGDHGYTF. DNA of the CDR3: TGCGCCAGCTCAATACAGGGCGACCATGGCTACACCTTC.

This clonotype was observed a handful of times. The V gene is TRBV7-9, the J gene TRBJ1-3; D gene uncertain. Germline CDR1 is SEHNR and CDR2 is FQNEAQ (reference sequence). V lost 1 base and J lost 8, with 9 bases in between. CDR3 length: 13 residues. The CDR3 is CASSLDGRDTIYF. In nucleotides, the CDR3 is TGTGCCAGCAGCTTAGACGGGCGGGACACCATATATTTT.

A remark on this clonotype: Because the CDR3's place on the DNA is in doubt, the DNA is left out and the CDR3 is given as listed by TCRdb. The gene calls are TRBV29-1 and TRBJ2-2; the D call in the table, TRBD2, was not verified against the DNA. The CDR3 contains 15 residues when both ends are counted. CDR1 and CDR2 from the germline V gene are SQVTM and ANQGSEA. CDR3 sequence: CSVGGLTNTGELFFF.

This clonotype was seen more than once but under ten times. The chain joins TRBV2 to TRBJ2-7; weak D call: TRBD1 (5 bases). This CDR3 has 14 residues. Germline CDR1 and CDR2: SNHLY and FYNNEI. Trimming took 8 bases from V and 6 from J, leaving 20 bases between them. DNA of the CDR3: TGTGCCAGCGTAGTAAGCAGGGCATCTTCCGAGCAGTACTTC. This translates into CASVVSRASSEQYF.

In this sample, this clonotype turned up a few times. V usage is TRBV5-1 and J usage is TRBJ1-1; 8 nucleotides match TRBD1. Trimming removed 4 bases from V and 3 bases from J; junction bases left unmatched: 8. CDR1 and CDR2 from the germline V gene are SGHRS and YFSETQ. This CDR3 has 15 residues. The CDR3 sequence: CASSPRTGQDTEAFF. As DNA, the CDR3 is TGCGCCAGCAGCCCCCGGACAGGGCAAGACACTGAAGCTTTCTTT.

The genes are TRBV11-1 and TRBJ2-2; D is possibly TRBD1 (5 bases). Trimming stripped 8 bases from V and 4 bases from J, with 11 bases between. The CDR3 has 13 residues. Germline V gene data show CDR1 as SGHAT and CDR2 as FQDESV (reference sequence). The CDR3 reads CASQGFSTGELFF. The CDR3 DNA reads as TGTGCCAGCCAGGGATTTTCCACCGGGGAGCTGTTTTTT.

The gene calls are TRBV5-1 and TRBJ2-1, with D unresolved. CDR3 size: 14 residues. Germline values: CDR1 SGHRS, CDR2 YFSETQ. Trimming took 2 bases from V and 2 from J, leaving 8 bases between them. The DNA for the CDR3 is TGCGCCAGCAGCTTCACCGGGCCCTACAATGAGCAGTTCTTC. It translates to CASSFTGPYNEQFF.

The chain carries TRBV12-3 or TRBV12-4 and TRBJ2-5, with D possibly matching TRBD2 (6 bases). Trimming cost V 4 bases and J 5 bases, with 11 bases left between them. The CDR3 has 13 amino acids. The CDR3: CASSSGVVETQYF. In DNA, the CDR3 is TGTGCCAGCAGTTCGGGAGTGGTGGAGACCCAGTACTTC.

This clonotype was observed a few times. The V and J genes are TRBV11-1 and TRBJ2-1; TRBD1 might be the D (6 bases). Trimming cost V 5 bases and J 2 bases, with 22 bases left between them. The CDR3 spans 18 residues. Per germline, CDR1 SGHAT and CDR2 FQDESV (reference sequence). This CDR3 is CASSPRPTGLLTYNEQFF. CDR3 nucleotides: TGTGCCAGCAGCCCCCGGCCGACAGGCCTCTTAACCTACAATGAGCAGTTCTTC.

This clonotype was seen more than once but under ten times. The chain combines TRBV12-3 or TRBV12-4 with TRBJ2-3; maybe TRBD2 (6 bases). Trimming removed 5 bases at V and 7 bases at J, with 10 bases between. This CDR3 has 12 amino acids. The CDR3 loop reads CASSRDLHTQYF. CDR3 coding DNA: TGTGCCAGCAGTCGGGACTTGCATACGCAGTATTTT.

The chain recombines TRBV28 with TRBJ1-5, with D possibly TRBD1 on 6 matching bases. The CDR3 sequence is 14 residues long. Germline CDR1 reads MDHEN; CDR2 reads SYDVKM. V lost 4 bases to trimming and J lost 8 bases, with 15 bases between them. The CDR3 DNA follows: TGTGCCAGCAGTTCGGGTAGGGGACACAAGCCCCAGCATTTT. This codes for CASSSGRGHKPQHF. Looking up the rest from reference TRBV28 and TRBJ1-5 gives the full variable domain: DVKVTQSSRYLVKRTGEKVFLECVQDMDHENMFWYRQDPGLGLRLIYFSYDVKMKEKGDIPEGYSVSREKKERFSLILESASTNQTSMYLCASSSGRGHKPQHFGDGTRLSIL.